This T cell receptor (beta chain) originates from a study of blood T cell repertoires in COVID-19 (dated by TCRdb to about 2020). Broadly, across the study: Collaborator samples came from the United States, Italy and Spain and covered acute and convalescent phases of COVID-19. The material from the prospective study consisted of cDNA or gDNA derived from T cells, B-cell-depleted T cells, or PBMCs. The dataset comprised deeply sampled blood TCRbeta repertoires from subjects exposed to, actively infected with, or recovered from COVID-19. A freely available public database, intended as a resource for researchers studying the immune response to SARS-CoV-2, is where the repertoires were released. The samples were drawn from two sources: the first 160 participants of the ongoing ImmuneRACE study, and 950 to 1,500 subjects contributed by 6 global collaborators. The sample metadata nearly always contained a de-identified subject ID, COVID-19 status, age in years and sex. Where available, HLA class I and class II types were obtained from metadata supplied by the sample provider rather than from assay-based typing.

Remarks on this clone: No cognate antigen has been identified for it. It has no much larger one-base neighbor in the sample; base qualities were not kept.

General findings and caveats noted by the study authors: How much clinical and demographic metadata was included differed by source and by participant, and the metadata was provided uncurated.

The immunoSEQ Assay, a bias-controlled multiplex PCR, was used to amplify TCRbeta CDR3 regions from genomic DNA. Under the source paper's analysis protocol: Within the assay, amplification of reference gene primers was used to estimate how many nucleated cells each sample contained. Sequence reads were collapsed and filtered to measure the absolute abundance of every unique TCRbeta CDR3 rearrangement. Productive Simpson clonality was computed per sample as the square root of Simpson's diversity index over productive rearrangements. TCRdb re-hosts the immuneACCESS table, in-frame sequences only. Its copies lack some clones; in the studies checked, an unresolved V gene accounts for under half of them, and the cause for the rest is not known. V, J and clone size are those of that table, while D and trimming were read from the DNA. The sample records about 38,000 clones, 87% of which are singletons. Around 4.5% of the sample lies in the top ten.

From a lookup of the germline V gene (reference sequence), CDR1 and CDR2 are SSHAT and FNYEAQ. For this chain, trimming is 5 bases at the V end and 0 bases at the J end, and the number of junction bases without a gene match is 1. The CDR3 has 15 amino acids, counting the end cysteine and phenylalanine. Only the CDR3 DNA stays, 45 bases, in frame from base 1. At one collaborating source in Seattle, patients were enrolled during active infection and were followed longitudinally through the course of disease. Collaborating institutions collected whole blood in K2EDTA tubes following their own protocols. For TCRbeta analysis, collaborators shipped samples as frozen whole blood, isolated PBMCs, or DNA extracted from either of those sample types.

In this chain, TRBV7-7 is recombined with TRBJ2-2; TRBD1 fits 9 bases in the junction. This sequence originates from a man aged 55 to 70 with COVID-19, enrolled during active disease. The specimen sequenced was peripheral blood. The DNA is TGTGCCAGCAGCAACAGGGGGCCGAACACCGGGGAGCTGTTTTTT. This yields the protein CASSNRGPNTGELFF.